This TCR beta chain comes out of a study of T cell clones after liver transplantation. At the level of the study: In this trial, immunosuppression withdrawal was attempted within 2 years of liver transplant. Three of eight recipients were HCV-positive; others had non-autoimmune, non-viral indications. Blood was drawn pre-transplant, before withdrawal, and after full or failed withdrawal.

This CDR3 has 15 residues. Germline CDR1 reads MNHEY; CDR2 reads SMNVEV (reference sequence). Trimming cost V 4 bases and J 4 bases; bases outside gene matches: 8. Concerning this clone itself: What it binds is not known.

Here immunoSEQ multiplex PCR was the method, and the copy in TCRdb shows in-frame clones only, minus some. The data show tens of thousands of clones, approximately 93% seen once. Findings and limits, study-wide: In a couple of subjects, few donor cells limited the measurable donor-reactive repertoire.

This receptor was taken from a human patient who received a liver transplant. Some T cells may arise from the graft donor. V usage is TRBV27 and J usage is TRBJ2-3, with 7 bases matching TRBD2. The specimen was CD8+ T cells from blood, collected around 25 months after liver transplant. For the CDR3, the DNA is TGTGCCAGCAGTTACCGGGGAGGGATGGCAGATACGCAGTATTTT. Translation gives CASSYRGGMADTQYF.